The source of this T cell receptor beta chain is a study of T cell changes during pregnancy in multiple sclerosis. Repertoires were generated with immunoSEQ multiplex PCR, while TCRdb's copy carries only in-frame clones and drops some. This sample carries 42,000 or so clones, roughly 85% of them seen once, and the ten largest clones take 0.9%. This sequence was found in a female donor with multiple sclerosis, enrolled in a pregnancy study. The sequenced sample was CD4+ T cells from peripheral blood mononuclear cells, obtained after pregnancy.

The CDR3 DNA sequence: TGTGCCAGCAGCTTCCCCCGGGACAGGGGGCGCGATGAAGCTTTCTTT. Translating gives CASSFPRDRGRDEAFF. The chain carries TRBV13 and TRBJ1-1, with 12 bases matching TRBD1. This CDR3 is built from 16 residues. CDR1 and CDR2 (germline): PRHDT, FYEKMQ (reference sequence). Trimming removed 3 bases from V and 7 bases from J; junction bases left unmatched: 9.